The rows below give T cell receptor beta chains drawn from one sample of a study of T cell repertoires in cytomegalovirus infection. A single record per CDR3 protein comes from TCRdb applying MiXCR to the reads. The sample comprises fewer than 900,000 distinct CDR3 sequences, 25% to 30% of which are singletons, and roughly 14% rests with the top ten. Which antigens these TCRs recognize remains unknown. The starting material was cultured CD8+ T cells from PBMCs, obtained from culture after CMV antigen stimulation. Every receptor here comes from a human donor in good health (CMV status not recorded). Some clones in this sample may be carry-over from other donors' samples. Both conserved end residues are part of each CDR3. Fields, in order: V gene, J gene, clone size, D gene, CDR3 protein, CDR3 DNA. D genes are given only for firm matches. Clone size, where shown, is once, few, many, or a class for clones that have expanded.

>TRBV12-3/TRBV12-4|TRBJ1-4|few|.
CASIKHISTNEKLFF
TGTGCCAGCATCAAACACATCTCAACTAATGAAAAACTGTTTTTT
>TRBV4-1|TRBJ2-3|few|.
CASSLEDPTDTQYF
TGCGCCAGCAGCCTTGAGGATCCCACAGATACGCAGTATTTT
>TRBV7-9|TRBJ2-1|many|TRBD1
CASSPDRPTYNEQFF
TGTGCCAGCAGCCCGGACAGGCCAACCTACAATGAGCAGTTCTTC
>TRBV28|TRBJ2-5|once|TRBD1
CASSKGQGEETQYF
TGTGCCAGCAGTAAGGGACAGGGGGAAGAGACCCAGTACTTC
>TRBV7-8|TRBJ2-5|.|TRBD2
CASSHRRGGGGETQYF
TGTGCCAGCAGCCACCGCCGCGGGGGGGGGGGAGAGACCCAGTACTTC
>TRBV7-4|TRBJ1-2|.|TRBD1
CASSQGTDYGYTF
TGTGCCAGCAGCCAAGGGACAGACTATGGCTACACCTTC
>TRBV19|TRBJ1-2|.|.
CASSPGTELLYGYTF
TGTGCCAGTAGTCCCGGGACGGAACTTCTCTATGGCTACACCTTC
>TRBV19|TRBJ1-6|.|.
CASSMTERAFYSPLHF
TGTGCCAGTAGCATGACAGAAAGAGCATTTTATTCACCCCTCCACTTT
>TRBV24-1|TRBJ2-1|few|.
CATSANSGTQYNEQFF
TGTGCCACCAGTGCGAACTCCGGGACACAATACAATGAGCAGTTCTTC
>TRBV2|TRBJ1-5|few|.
CASVKGNNQPQHF
TGTGCCAGCGTAAAAGGGAACAATCAGCCCCAGCATTTT
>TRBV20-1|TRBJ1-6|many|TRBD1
CSAQRTGGTLHF
TGCAGTGCCCAACGGACAGGAGGGACCCTCCACTTT
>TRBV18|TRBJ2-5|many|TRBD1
CASSGGTGGWETQYF
TGTGCCAGCTCCGGCGGGACAGGGGGCTGGGAGACCCAGTACTTC
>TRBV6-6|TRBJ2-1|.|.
CASSPLVGPRFF
TGTGCCAGCAGCCCCCTCGTGGGACCTCGGTTCTTC
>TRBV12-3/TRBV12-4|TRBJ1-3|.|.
CASSRRAGSTIYF
TGTGCCAGCAGCCGTCGAGCGGGCTCCACCATATATTTT
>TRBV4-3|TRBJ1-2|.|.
CASSQAWSGEDGYTF
TGCGCCAGCAGCCAAGCCTGGTCAGGGGAGGATGGCTACACCTTC
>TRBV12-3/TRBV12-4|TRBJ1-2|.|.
CASSPSVDNYGYTF
TGTGCCAGCAGCCCGTCGGTTGATAACTATGGCTACACCTTC
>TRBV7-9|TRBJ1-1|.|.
CASSLSARNTEAFF
TGTGCCAGCAGCTTATCCGCTAGGAACACTGAAGCTTTCTTT
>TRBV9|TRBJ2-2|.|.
CASSVGFGNTGELFF
TGTGCCAGCAGCGTAGGGTTCGGGAACACCGGGGAGCTGTTTTTT
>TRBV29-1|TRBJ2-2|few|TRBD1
CSANMEDRGSSGELFF
TGCAGCGCCAATATGGAGGACAGGGGAAGTTCCGGGGAGCTGTTTTTT
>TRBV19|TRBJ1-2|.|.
CASSLTYRDGNYGYTF
TGTGCCAGTAGCCTTACTTACCGGGACGGAAACTATGGCTACACCTTC
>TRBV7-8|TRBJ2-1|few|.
CASSLWGVSKNEQFF
TGTGCCAGCAGCTTGTGGGGGGTGAGCAAGAATGAGCAGTTCTTC
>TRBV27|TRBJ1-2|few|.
CASSLGGTTGYGYTF
TGTGCCAGCAGTTTGGGTGGGACCACGGGGTATGGCTACACCTTC
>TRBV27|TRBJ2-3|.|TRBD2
CASSLASGGGVADTQYF
TGTGCCAGCAGTTTAGCTAGCGGGGGGGGTGTTGCAGATACGCAGTATTTT
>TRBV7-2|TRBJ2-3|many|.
CASSSQDTQYF
TGTGCCAGCAGCTCCCAGGATACGCAGTATTTT
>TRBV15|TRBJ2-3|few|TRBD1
CATSISALRDRDTDTQYF
TGTGCCACCAGCATAAGCGCCCTCCGGGACAGGGACACAGATACGCAGTATTTT
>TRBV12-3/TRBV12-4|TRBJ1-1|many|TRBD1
CASSLPGGTEAFF
TGTGCCAGCAGCTTACCAGGGGGCACTGAAGCTTTCTTT
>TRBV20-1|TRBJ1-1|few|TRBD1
CSPYFPGQGMNTEAFF
TGCAGTCCCTACTTTCCGGGACAGGGGATGAACACTGAAGCTTTCTTT
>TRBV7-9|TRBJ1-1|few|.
CASRFSGAEAFF
TGTGCCAGCAGATTTAGTGGCGCTGAAGCTTTCTTT
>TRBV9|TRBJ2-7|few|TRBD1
CASSSTAGRGFSYEQYF
TGTGCCAGCAGCTCCACTGCCGGCAGGGGGTTTTCCTACGAGCAGTACTTC
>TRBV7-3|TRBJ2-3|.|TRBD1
CASSLGDREADMQYF
TGTGCCAGCAGCTTAGGGGACAGGGAGGCAGATATGCAGTATTTT
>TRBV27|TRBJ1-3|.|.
CASSLRGGRSGNTIYF
TGTGCCAGCAGTCTTAGGGGGGGCCGGTCTGGAAACACCATATATTTT
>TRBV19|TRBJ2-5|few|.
CASSIGLGLAETQYF
TGTGCCAGTAGTATCGGATTGGGGTTAGCAGAGACCCAGTACTTC
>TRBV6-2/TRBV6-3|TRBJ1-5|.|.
CASSYLGRQPQHF
TGTGCCAGCAGTTACCTAGGCAGACAGCCCCAGCATTTT
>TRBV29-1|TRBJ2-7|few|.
CSVEDNREKYEQYF
TGCAGCGTTGAAGATAACAGGGAGAAGTACGAGCAGTACTTC
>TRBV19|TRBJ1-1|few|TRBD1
CASSIGEGAGGTEAFF
TGTGCCAGTAGTATAGGCGAGGGCGCAGGGGGAACTGAAGCTTTCTTT
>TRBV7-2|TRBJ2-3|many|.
CASSRPGRVDTQYF
TGTGCCAGCAGCAGACCGGGACGGGTAGATACGCAGTATTTT
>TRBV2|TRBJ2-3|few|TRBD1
CASSEIGTGGSTDTQYF
TGTGCCAGCAGTGAAATCGGGACAGGGGGTAGCACAGATACGCAGTATTTT